This T cell receptor beta chain is from a study of cytomegalovirus exposure and HLA in healthy donors. Study-level points and caveats: TCR beta sequences reportedly predicted most subjects' HLA-A and HLA-B alleles accurately. The authors confirmed in vitro that a few CMV-associated chains were specific for CMV antigens.

CDR1 and CDR2 (germline): MNHEY, SMNVEV (reference sequence). Trimming left V 5 bases short and J 0 bases short, with 14 bases between. The CDR3 consists of 16 residues. Healthy bone marrow donors made up the donors. Concerning this clone: Antigen: not known.

The PCR ran on 60 Vbeta and 13 Jbeta primers. Produced via immunoSEQ multiplex PCR; TCRdb's table is partial and in-frame only. The data hold roughly 140,000 clones, with about three quarters observed a single time. The J gene is TRBJ1-3, the V gene TRBV27; weak D call: TRBD1 (5 bases). The source material was PBMCs. The source of this sequence is a man aged 18 to 29 in good health and CMV-seronegative. DNA for the CDR3: TGTGCCAGCAGTCCAAACCGACAGCTCTCTGGAAACACCATATATTTT. Translated, it gives CASSPNRQLSGNTIYF.